This TCR beta chain was documented in a study of regulatory T cells in long-lasting Graves disease. Sequencing libraries for TCR beta were prepared with iRepertoire HTBI primers and Arm-PCR of CDR3 regions. TCRdb re-analysed the multiplex PCR reads in MiXCR, keeping a single row per CDR3 protein. Of around 500,000 distinct CDR3 sequences listed, roughly 14% are singletons. On this clonotype: What it binds is not known.

The germline CDR1 and CDR2 sequences are KGHDR and SFDVKD. V trimming: 5 bases; J trimming: 5 bases; junction bases outside the gene matches: 5. CDR3 length: 13 amino acids. The time point denotes: newly diagnosed GD, antithyroid drugs for less than 3 months. The TCR library was made from RNA that had been extracted from PBMCs in TRIzol. EDTA tubes received about 8.2 milliliters of drawn peripheral blood. General study findings and limits: Relative to new patients (roughly 1,000), persistent patients exhibited greater sharing of public clonotypes (approximately 2,700). Favoring TRBV28, TRBJ1-2 and TRBJ2-5 was a feature seen in persistent disease.

This same sample was also part of a study on T cells in Graves' hyperthyroidism and ophthalmopathy. That work contributes: Model output signaled ophthalmopathy a median around 6.9 months ahead of onset.

The chain carries TRBV24-1 and TRBJ2-7; 7 positions agree with TRBD2. Sequences were derived from peripheral blood mononuclear cells (PBMCs), sampled at new diagnosis, from a patient treated with antithyroid drugs. The TCR was taken from a man aged 25 to 45 with Graves disease. The CDR3: CATSVGGRDEQYF. The CDR3 DNA reads as TGTGCCACCAGTGTGGGCGGGAGAGACGAGCAGTACTTC.